What follows are 10 T cell receptor beta chains derived from one specimen sequenced in a study of T-cell reconstitution after alpha-beta-depleted transplantation in children. Library preparation (for TCRbeta) was performed with unique molecular identifiers. TCRdb re-called the PCR reads through MiXCR, storing one row per CDR3 protein. The sample shows about 600,000 distinct CDR3 sequences, roughly 24% of them seen only once. Sequencing used PBMCs, mostly from graft donor cells, obtained 360 days after TCRalphabeta/CD19-depleted stem cell transplant. These receptors were obtained from a boy less than two years old who had a stem cell transplant for acute myeloid leukemia, so the T cells may come from the graft donor.

Details on this clonotype: Just one base apart from a much larger clone, this may be a read error. As the CDR3 is not closed by the conserved phenylalanine or tryptophan, this likely results from a read error. The CDR3 DNA sequence: TGCAGTGCTACCGACGTCTATACGCAGTATTCT. Residues: CSATDVYTQYS. This chain joins TRBV20-1 and TRBJ2-3; D is uncertain. The CDR3 consists of 11 residues. Germline CDR1 reads DFQATT; CDR2 reads SNEGSKA (reference sequence). V gave up 4 bases and J gave up 7 bases, with 9 bases separating them.

Ten or more counts support this clonotype. The V call is TRBV7-9, the J call TRBJ1-6; TRBD1 is a possible D gene (5 bases). CDR1 is SEHNR and CDR2 is FQNEAQ in the germline V gene (reference sequence). V was clipped by 5 bases and J by 8 bases, with 7 bases between them. The length of the CDR3 is 12 residues. CDR3 nucleotides: TGTGCCAGCAGCGGCAGGGATTCACCCCTCCACTTT. This sequence encodes CASSGRDSPLHF.

This clonotype came up many times. The chain links TRBV4-1 to TRBJ2-2, with D possibly matching TRBD1 (6 bases). CDR1 and CDR2 from the germline V gene are MGHRA and YSYEKL. There are 15 residues in the CDR3. Deletions cut 5 bases from V and 0 bases from J, with 10 bases between. CDR3: CASSDGQPNTGELFF. CDR3 in DNA: TGCGCCAGCAGCGATGGACAGCCGAACACCGGGGAGCTGTTTTTT.

The table lists this clonotype with many counts. The chain joins TRBV14 to TRBJ2-3; 7 nucleotides agree with TRBD1. The CDR3 contains 14 residues. Germline V gene sequence: CDR1 SGHDN, CDR2 FVKESK. V was clipped by 1 base and J by 9 bases; unmatched bases: 7. The DNA for the CDR3 is TGTGCCAGCAGCCAAGCTACGACAGGGATAACGCAGTATTTT. It encodes CASSQATTGITQYF.

J is TRBJ1-2 and V is TRBV7-9; D uncertain. Germline CDR1 and CDR2: SEHNR and FQNEAQ (reference sequence). The CDR3 length is 14 residues. V was trimmed by 2 bases and J by 6 bases, leaving 13 bases between them. This chain's CDR3 is CASSLILEKDGYTF. For the CDR3, the DNA is TGTGCCAGCAGCTTAATCCTTGAGAAGGATGGCTACACCTTC. Variable domain in full (rest from reference TRBV7-9 and TRBJ1-2): DTGVSQNPRHKITKRGQNVTFRCDPISEHNRLYWYRQTLGQGPEFLTYFQNEAQLEKSRLLSDRFSAERPKGSFSTLEIQRTEQGDSAMYLCASSLILEKDGYTFGSGTRLTVV.

The rearrangement links TRBV9 to TRBJ1-2; no definite D call. The CDR3 extends over 13 amino acids. Germline V gives CDR1 SGDLS, CDR2 YYNGEE. Trimming took off 2 bases at V and 6 bases at J, with 11 bases between the two ends. The DNA of the CDR3 is TGTGCCAGCAGCGTCGACGGCTGGAATGGCTACACCTTC. Translating it yields CASSVDGWNGYTF.

This clonotype was counted many times. This chain links TRBV6-1 with TRBJ2-1; 13 bases match TRBD2. CDR3 length: 19 residues. J lost 0 bases, V lost 6 bases, and 11 bases had no gene match. CDR1 is MNHNS and CDR2 is SASEGT in the germline V gene. The CDR3 loop reads CASRSPGLAGISSYNEQFF. The CDR3 nucleotides read TGTGCCAGCAGGTCTCCGGGACTAGCGGGGATTAGCTCCTACAATGAGCAGTTCTTC.

There are a few counts of this clonotype. This rearrangement joins TRBV10-3 to TRBJ2-3; 7 bases align to TRBD2. The trim removed 10 bases at V and 6 bases at J, leaving 7 bases unmatched. The CDR3 covers 12 residues. CDR1 is ENHRY and CDR2 is SYGVKD in the germline V gene. The CDR3 here is CATAGERDTQYF. The CDR3 nucleotides read TGTGCCACCGCGGGGGAACGGGATACGCAGTATTTT.

This chain joins TRBV20-1 and TRBJ2-2, with TRBD2 matching 9 bases. The ends lost 6 bases at V and 4 bases at J; junction bases unmatched: 12. Germline values: CDR1 DFQATT, CDR2 SNEGSKA (reference sequence). The CDR3 is 16 amino acids. The CDR3: CSAKRPRGGLTGELFF. As DNA, the CDR3 is TGCAGTGCGAAGAGGCCGCGGGGGGGCCTCACCGGGGAGCTGTTTTTT.

This clonotype was seen only a few times. CDR3 in amino acids: CSAPGHLYNEQFF. In DNA form, the CDR3 reads TGCAGTGCCCCGGGACACCTCTACAATGAGCAGTTCTTC. This chain joins TRBV20-1 and TRBJ2-1; D possibly corresponds to TRBD1 (6 bases). The CDR3 has 13 residues. Germline lookup yields CDR1 DFQATT and CDR2 SNEGSKA (reference sequence). The ends were cut back, 6 bases at V and 3 bases at J, with 12 bases in the middle.